Sequencing of this T cell receptor (beta chain) was carried out in a study of CD8 T cells in Susac syndrome (dated by TCRdb to the late 2010s). About the full investigation: Whether CD8+ T cell activation and differentiation in Susac syndrome was antigen driven was tested using repertoire sequencing.

Comments on this clonotype: Its recognized antigen is unknown. Base qualities were left out, and no much larger clone turns up one base away.

RNA was extracted using the RNeasy kit, and roughly 0.5 to 1 microgram was reverse transcribed with random hexamers. The immunoSEQ multiplex PCR assay, which covers 54 Vbeta and 13 Jbeta segments, was used to amplify TCR beta CDR3 regions. PCR amplification bias was corrected by using a synthetic template baseline for primer optimization and computational correction. The original pipeline was this. Reads were annotated to V, D and J genes per IMGT and analyzed with immunoSEQ Analyzer, keeping only productive sequences. Clonality was computed as one minus Shannon entropy normalized by log2 of the number of productive unique sequences. For each patient and control, public and private clones were evaluated within the 100 most prevalent clones. Clones were defined as Susac-specific if absent from the healthy and MS cohorts, from around 1,000 published viral clones and from other ImmuneACCESS disease sequences. TCRdb cleaned the public reads at Q25 with fastp, built clones with MiXCR and kept in-frame beta chains. Rows merge per CDR3 protein into single entries with the most common DNA and genes. None of the V and J calls come from the authors' own analysis; TCRdb made them. In this sample the table shows under 200,000 distinct CDR3 sequences, over 85% of which occur a single time. 0.095% to 0.12% of the sample goes to the ten largest clones.

What the research found in general, with its limitations: The TCR sequencing and HLA analysis was acknowledged to have included a relatively small number of individuals.

Peripheral blood CD8+ and CD4+ T cells from healthy donors, Susac syndrome patients and multiple sclerosis patients were profiled using high-throughput TCR beta sequencing. Healthy donors were age- and sex-matched controls. CD8+ TEMRA cells were enriched by FACS, while bulk CD8+ and CD4+ T cells were purified by magnetic negative isolation. Blood was collected in EDTA tubes and processed within 24 hours, with PBMCs isolated through density gradient centrifugation. PBMCs intended for TCR sequencing were cryopreserved in liquid nitrogen and were subsequently thawed in a 37 degrees C water bath. A purity of at least 90% was achieved for sorted or isolated CD4+, CD8+ and CD8+ TEMRA cells. Sequences MDHEN (CDR1) and SYDVKM (CDR2) are obtained from the germline V gene. The junction shows trimming of 8 bases on V and 2 bases on J, and the gene matches do not reach 6 bases of it. Reading from cysteine to phenylalanine, the CDR3 counts 14 amino acids. Left in the record is the CDR3 DNA by itself, 42 bases read in frame from the first base.

The rearranged chain carries TRBV28 and TRBJ1-5; 7 bases in the junction line up with TRBD1. The material sequenced was CD4+ T cells from PBMCs. This sequence was found in a human donor in good health. The CDR3 region: CASYPTGGNQPQHF. The sequenced DNA: TGTGCCAGCTATCCCACAGGGGGCAATCAGCCCCAGCATTTT.